The next 5 T cell receptor beta chains were all read from a single sample in a study of T-cell memory formation after mild COVID-19 (dated by TCRdb to about 2021). Preparation of the library involved 5' RACE. The sequencing machine was an Illumina NovaSeq 6000. TCRdb redid the processing of the public reads, applying fastp at Q25 and MiXCR, and retained in-frame beta chains. Entries are consolidated by CDR3 protein sequence, retaining the most common genes and DNA. The sample table records around 53,000 distinct CDR3 sequences; more than 9% of these occur just once. The ten largest clonotypes hold about 22% of the sample. The specimen was PBMCs or a T cell subset sorted from them (not recorded which). These receptors all come from a man between 18 and 29 years old who had mild COVID-19 (a few samples of this study predate the infection). The sample titles of this study are shuffled in the database, so cell type and time point are left out; the donor was told from shared clones.

There are many counts of this clonotype. The gene calls are TRBV5-4 and TRBJ2-1; no clear D. Germline lookup yields CDR1 SGHNT and CDR2 YYREEE (reference sequence). The CDR3 consists of 14 residues. Trimming left V 0 bases short and J 4 bases short, with 8 bases between. The CDR3 reads CASSLGTEYNEQFF. The CDR3 bases are TGTGCCAGCAGCTTGGGGACGGAGTACAATGAGCAGTTCTTC.

V and J are TRBV10-3 and TRBJ1-3, with D hard to call. The CDR3 has 16 amino acids. Trimming pared 7 bases from V and 0 bases from J, leaving 16 bases between. Per germline, CDR1 ENHRY and CDR2 SYGVKD. The CDR3: CAIMSGTGSSGNTIYF. CDR3 DNA sequence: TGTGCCATCATGTCTGGTACTGGGAGCTCTGGAAACACCATATATTTT.

V usage is TRBV30 and J usage is TRBJ2-3; no clear D. Germline CDR1 reads GTSNPN; CDR2 reads SVGIG (reference sequence). The length of the CDR3 is 13 residues. Trimming cost V 3 bases and J 4 bases, with 11 bases left between them. CDR3 bases: TGTGCCTGGAGCGCAAAGGGCGCAGATACGCAGTATTTT. Its protein product is CAWSAKGADTQYF.

V and J are TRBV18 and TRBJ1-1; no definite D call. Germline CDR1 reads KGHSH; CDR2 reads LQKENI. Trimming took 0 bases from V and 2 from J, leaving 10 bases between them. CDR3 length: 15 amino acids. The CDR3 region is CASSPPNSINTEAFF. CDR3 bases: TGTGCCAGCTCACCACCAAACAGCATCAACACTGAAGCTTTCTTT.

This clonotype has at least ten counts. The rearrangement joins TRBV7-6 to TRBJ2-5; TRBD2 matches at 8 bases. The trim removed 7 bases at V and 6 bases at J, leaving 16 bases unmatched. The CDR3 is 16 residues long. Per germline, CDR1 SGHVS and CDR2 FNYEAQ. The CDR3 DNA follows: TGTGCCAGCACCCCTACCCCCGGACTAGCAGGAAAGACCCAGTACTTC. Translation gives CASTPTPGLAGKTQYF.